These 8 T cell receptor beta chains originate from one sample sequenced in a study of identical twins. TCRdb processed the 5' RACE reads anew with MiXCR; each CDR3 protein has one entry. The sample includes around 450,000 distinct CDR3 sequences, 14% of them seen just once. The data also belong to a second study, concerning yellow fever vaccine responses in identical twins.

The specimen was CD4+ T cells sorted from blood. The receptor set was obtained from a woman aged 18-29 years in good health.

This clonotype occurred once. The genes are TRBV20-1 and TRBJ2-1; 7 bases map to TRBD1. The CDR3 loop spans 16 amino acids. The ends lost 5 bases at V and 8 bases at J; junction bases unmatched: 18. Germline CDR1 is DFQATT and CDR2 is SNEGSKA (reference sequence). The CDR3 protein is CSAPNKQGSKQDEQFF. CDR3 bases: TGCAGTGCTCCTAACAAACAGGGGAGTAAGCAGGATGAGCAGTTCTTC.

A few counts support this clonotype. This chain links TRBV5-6 with TRBJ2-1; D gene uncertain. V was cut by 0 bases and J by 7 bases, with 11 bases left in between. Germline V gives CDR1 SGHDT, CDR2 YYEEEE. There are 14 residues in the CDR3. CDR3 sequence reads: CASSLEGRHNEQFF. In DNA form, the CDR3 reads TGTGCCAGCAGCTTGGAAGGTCGGCATAATGAGCAGTTCTTC.

This clonotype was observed a few times. The J gene is TRBJ2-2, the V gene TRBV6-2 or TRBV6-3; 15 bases map to TRBD2. This CDR3 has 20 residues. The V gene end was trimmed by 6 bases and the J gene end by 0 bases; junction bases not matched to a gene: 11. Germline assignment: CDR1 MNHEY and CDR2 SVGEGT. The CDR3 region is CASSRAAGLAGGSNTGELFF. In nucleotides, the CDR3 is TGTGCCAGCAGCCGAGCGGCGGGACTAGCGGGGGGCTCGAACACCGGGGAGCTGTTTTTT.

The V call is TRBV3-1, the J call TRBJ2-5, with TRBD2 as a possible D gene (6 bases). Germline V CDR1 and CDR2: LGHDT, YNNKEL (reference sequence). The CDR3 has 15 residues. The germline V and J ends were trimmed by 5 bases and 1 base, with 14 bases remaining between them. In DNA, the CDR3 is TGTGCCAGCAGCTACGCAGGGACTGGCCAAGAGACCCAGTACTTC. Its translation is CASSYAGTGQETQYF.

This clonotype came up a few times. V usage is TRBV7-9 and J usage is TRBJ2-7; D possibly matches TRBD1 or TRBD2 (5 bases each). There are 12 residues in the CDR3. The germline V gene has CDR1 SEHNR and CDR2 FQNEAQ (reference sequence). V was cut by 3 bases and J by 6 bases, with 9 bases left in between. The CDR3 bases are TGTGCCAGCAGCTTCCCAGGGACCGAGCAGTACTTC. This translates into CASSFPGTEQYF. Based on the CDR3 plus reference TRBV7-9 and TRBJ2-7, the full variable domain is DTGVSQNPRHKITKRGQNVTFRCDPISEHNRLYWYRQTLGQGPEFLTYFQNEAQLEKSRLLSDRFSAERPKGSFSTLEIQRTEQGDSAMYLCASSFPGTEQYFGPGTRLTVT.

The genes are TRBV5-6 and TRBJ2-1; 7 positions match TRBD2. The ends lost 6 bases at V and 4 bases at J; junction bases unmatched: 16. This CDR3 has 17 amino acids. Germline loops: CDR1 SGHDT, CDR2 YYEEEE. The CDR3 reads CASTSLTGTKDYNEQFF. DNA for the CDR3: TGTGCCAGCACCTCATTAACCGGGACTAAGGATTACAATGAGCAGTTCTTC.

This clonotype was recorded a few times. This rearrangement joins TRBV10-3 to TRBJ1-1; tentative D call: TRBD1 (5 bases). Trimming removed 5 bases from V and 1 base from J, with 14 bases in between. The CDR3 consists of 15 residues. Germline V CDR1 and CDR2: ENHRY, SYGVKD. The CDR3 region has the DNA TGTGCCATCAGTCCACGGGGGTCAGAGAACACTGAAGCTTTCTTT. Amino acids: CAISPRGSENTEAFF.

This clonotype came up many times. The V and J genes are TRBV5-1 and TRBJ2-7; D is possibly TRBD1 (6 bases). Trimming removed 3 bases at V and 3 bases at J, with 10 bases between. The CDR3 length is 13 residues. Germline CDR1 is SGHRS and CDR2 is YFSETQ. Here the CDR3 reads CASSWDNYYEQYF. The CDR3, as DNA: TGCGCCAGCAGCTGGGACAATTACTACGAGCAGTACTTC.